Listed here are 7 T cell receptor beta chains from one sample, sequenced in a study of T cell changes during pregnancy in multiple sclerosis. TCRdb's table, derived via immunoSEQ multiplex PCR, lists solely in-frame clones and lacks some. The data hold 40,000 to 60,000 clones, with more than 85% observed a single time. The starting material was peripheral blood, obtained after pregnancy. The receptors stem from a female donor with multiple sclerosis, enrolled in a pregnancy study.

The gene calls are TRBV13 and TRBJ1-4; TRBD1 matches at 7 bases. CDR3 length equals 15 residues. Per germline, CDR1 PRHDT and CDR2 FYEKMQ (reference sequence). The J segment lost 4 bases and the V segment lost 5 bases, leaving 7 bases of the junction unmatched. CDR3 protein: CASSPRDRINEKLFF. The CDR3 DNA reads as TGTGCCAGCAGCCCCCGGGACAGAATTAATGAAAAACTGTTTTTT.

The genes are TRBV9 and TRBJ2-3; D may be TRBD2 (6 bases). The V and J ends lost 3 bases and 4 bases respectively, with 21 bases between them. This CDR3 has 17 residues. CDR1 SGDLS and CDR2 YYNGEE come from the germline V gene. CDR3 sequence reads: CASSAFRTEGGPDTQYF. CDR3 bases: TGTGCCAGCAGCGCCTTCCGTACCGAGGGAGGCCCAGATACGCAGTATTTT.

The genes are TRBV28 and TRBJ1-1; D remains unclear. CDR1 is MDHEN and CDR2 is SYDVKM in the germline V gene. This CDR3 contains 14 residues. Deletions cut 1 base from V and 6 bases from J, with 12 bases between. The DNA for the CDR3 is TGTGCCAGCAGTTTATCCCTTGGCCCTCCTGAAGCTTTCTTT. Translated: CASSLSLGPPEAFF.

This rearrangement joins TRBV7-8 to TRBJ2-2; 7 positions match TRBD2. V shed 1 base and J 6 bases; nucleotides not matched to a gene: 8. The CDR3 length is 16 residues. The germline V gene has CDR1 SGHVS and CDR2 FQNEAQ. This CDR3 reads CASSLESGAAAGELFF. For the CDR3, the DNA is TGTGCCAGCAGCTTAGAGAGCGGGGCGGCCGCCGGGGAGCTGTTTTTT.

The V and J genes are TRBV30 and TRBJ2-3, with D hard to call. Looked up from germline, CDR1 is GTSNPN and CDR2 is SVGIG (reference sequence). The CDR3 is made up of 11 amino acids. V was trimmed by 4 bases and J by 3 bases, leaving 5 bases between them. The CDR3: CAWMETDTQYF. In DNA, the CDR3 is TGTGCCTGGATGGAGACAGATACGCAGTATTTT.

This chain connects TRBV6-5 to TRBJ2-7; 9 positions match TRBD1. The ends lost 4 bases at V and 3 bases at J; junction bases unmatched: 4. Germline CDR1 and CDR2: MNHEY and SVGAGI. This CDR3 spans 14 amino acids. CDR3 residues: CASSFGGQGYEQYF. The CDR3 DNA reads as TGTGCCAGCAGTTTCGGGGGACAGGGCTACGAGCAGTACTTC.

V gene TRBV25-1 combines with J gene TRBJ2-5; 13 bases agree with TRBD2. The CDR3 contains 16 residues. Germline V gene lookup returns CDR1 MGHDK and CDR2 SYGVNS. With V trimmed by 4 bases and J by 2 bases, 4 bases remained unmatched. The CDR3 is CASSAETSGGQETQYF. CDR3 coding DNA: TGTGCCAGCAGTGCCGAGACTAGCGGGGGGCAAGAGACCCAGTACTTC.